The source of this TCR beta chain is a study of shared clonotypes between healthy human individuals. Study overall: Per donor, three plates held CD4 naive cells, three held CD4 memory, two held CD8 naive and one held CD8 memory. Study-level points and caveats: Generally, naive subsets came out with larger estimated richness than memory subsets.

Division of CD4+ cells produced a CD45RA+ naive subset and a CD45RA-negative memory subset. Every immunoSEQ plate was one replicate of a subset's evenly spread DNA. Profiling relied on immunoSEQ multiplex PCR, and the TCRdb table lists in-frame clones only, not all of them. Of fewer than 3 million clones listed, 85% to 95% are singletons. The CDR3 length is 14 residues. The V gene's germline CDR1 is MNHEY and CDR2 SVGAGI. Trimming stripped 0 bases from V and 0 bases from J, with 5 bases between. Details on this clone: Its antigen is not identified. This sample also contains other DNA sequences that code for the same CDR3.

The gene calls are TRBV6-5 and TRBJ1-2; D gene ambiguous. Sequencing was performed on naive CD4+ T cells from PBMCs. Subset defined: CD45RA+ positively selected. The TCR sequence derives from a man aged 18 to 29 in good health. Some clones in this sample may be carry-over from other donors' samples. Here the CDR3 DNA reads TGTGCCAGCAGTTACTCGAGGACTAACTATGGCTACACCTTC. Protein: CASSYSRTNYGYTF.